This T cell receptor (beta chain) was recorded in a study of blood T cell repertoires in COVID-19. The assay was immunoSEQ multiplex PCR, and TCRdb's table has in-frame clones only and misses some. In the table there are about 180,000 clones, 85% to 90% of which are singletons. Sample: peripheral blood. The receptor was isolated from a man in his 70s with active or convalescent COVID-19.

CDR3 region: CASSPIRQSSNYGYTF. The CDR3 nucleotides are TGTGCCAGCAGTCCTATCCGACAGTCTTCTAACTATGGCTACACCTTC. V is TRBV28 and J is TRBJ1-2, with a possible D match to TRBD1 (5 bases). The germline V gene has CDR1 MDHEN and CDR2 SYDVKM. This CDR3 spans 16 amino acids. The V and J ends lost 5 bases and 0 bases respectively, with 16 bases between them.